Detailed here is one TCR beta chain. Antigen: not known. This record belongs to a study of CD8+CD57+ T cells in acquired aplastic anemia. Study details: Yields of DNA that came from sorted CD4+ and CD8+ cells averaged roughly 3.3 ug. As sequenced from healthy donors, CD4+ cells averaged about 11 million reads.

The TCR beta profiling, which covered VDJ combination and CDR3 sequence, was carried out using genomic DNA as the template. TCRdb fed the reads into MiXCR, producing one record per CDR3 protein. The sample yields some 220,000 distinct CDR3 sequences, 30% to 40% seen once. Germline CDR1 and CDR2: SNHLY and FYNNEI. The CDR3 totals 14 residues. V was cut by 5 bases and J by 6 bases, with 11 bases left in between. Notes on the study in general: Overlap between patients and controls comprised twenty-nine CD8+ CDR3 sequences. Patients and controls were not found to differ significantly in CD8+ Simpson's diversity.

The J gene is TRBJ1-6, the V gene TRBV2; D is unresolved. The source of this sequence is a human donor in good health, serving as a control. Sequenced material: sorted CD4+, CD8+, or CD8+CD57+ T cells (not recorded which) from PBMCs. The CDR3: CASSSTVLNSPLHF. CDR3 bases: TGTGCCAGCAGTTCAACGGTCCTTAATTCACCCCTCCACTTT. Complete variable domain (other parts from reference TRBV2 and TRBJ1-6): EPEVTQTPSHQVTQMGQEVILRCVPISNHLYFYWYRQILGQKVEFLVSFYNNEISEKSEIFDDQFSVERPDGSNFTLKIRSTKLEDSAMYFCASSSTVLNSPLHFGNGTRLTVT.